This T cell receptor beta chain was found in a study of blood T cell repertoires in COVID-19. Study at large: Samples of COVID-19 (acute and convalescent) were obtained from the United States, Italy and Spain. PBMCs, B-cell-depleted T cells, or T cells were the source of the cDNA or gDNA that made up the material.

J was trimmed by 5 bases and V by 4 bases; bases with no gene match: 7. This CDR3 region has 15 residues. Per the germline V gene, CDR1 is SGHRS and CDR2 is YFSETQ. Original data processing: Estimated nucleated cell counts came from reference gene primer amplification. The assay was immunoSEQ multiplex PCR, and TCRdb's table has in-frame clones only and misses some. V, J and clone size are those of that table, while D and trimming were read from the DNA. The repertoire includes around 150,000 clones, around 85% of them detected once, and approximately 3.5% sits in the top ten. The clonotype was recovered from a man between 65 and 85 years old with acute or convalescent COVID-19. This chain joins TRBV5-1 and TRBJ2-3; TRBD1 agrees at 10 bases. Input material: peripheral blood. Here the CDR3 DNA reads TGCGCCAGCAGCACCGGGACAGGGGCGGGAGATACGCAGTATTTT. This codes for CASSTGTGAGDTQYF.